This T cell receptor beta chain is drawn from a study of blood T cell repertoires in COVID-19. The assay was immunoSEQ multiplex PCR, and TCRdb's table has in-frame clones only and misses some. The sample holds tens of thousands of clones, roughly nine tenths seen once. Per germline, CDR1 KGHSH and CDR2 LQKENI. CDR3 size: 13 residues. V dropped 6 bases and J dropped 4; count of bases not matched to a gene: 1. V and J are TRBV18 and TRBJ2-5; the match to TRBD1 covers 11 bases. The sequencing sample was made of peripheral blood. The receptor's source is a woman over 75 with active COVID-19. This CDR3 is CASSGTGGETQYF. As DNA, the CDR3 is TGTGCCAGCTCCGGGACAGGGGGAGAGACCCAGTACTTC.